This T cell receptor beta chain was captured by sequencing in a study of metastatic and nonmetastatic thyroid tumors (dated by TCRdb to about 2020). At the level of the whole study: Repertoires from peripheral blood and from tumor or nodule tissue samples of malignant and benign thyroid patients were compared. Overall study results and their limits: In both blood and tumor samples, TCR beta diversity was reported to be significantly higher in malignant tumors than in benign nodules.

Receptors were amplified or captured by PCR. Sequencing was carried out with an Illumina HiSeq 4000. High-throughput sequencing was used to profile the TCR beta-chain CDR3 region of every patient. Per the authors' processing: Drawing on CDR3 differences between clinicopathological groups, the researchers built a classifier meant to tell apart patients with distant-metastatic papillary thyroid cancer. The Shannon index was used to measure repertoire diversity, and the Morisita-Horn index was used to measure how similar tumor and blood repertoires were. Through fastp at Q25 and MiXCR, TCRdb rebuilt clones from the public reads, retaining in-frame beta chains. TCRdb's processing, not the authors', yielded these V and J calls. Across this sample there are approximately 19,000 clones, with roughly a sixth seen only once. The ten largest make up about 36% of the sample. This clone was seen repeatedly, ten times or more. The antigen it recognizes is unknown. The sample holds no much larger clone one base away, and base qualities are not on file.

Before undergoing thyroid surgery, none of the patients had been given any kind of treatment. Patient clinical samples collected from about 2011 to 2018 were retrospectively analysed using T-cell receptor beta sequencing. Sequenced sample: blood. The sequence came from a female donor with papillary thyroid cancer or a benign thyroid nodule (not recorded which). Some clones in this sample may be carry-over from other donors' samples.

The nucleotide sequence is TGTGCCAGCAGTTTAGGGGGCGGGAGGGCCGTCGGGGAGCTGTTTTTT. Its translation is CASSLGGGRAVGELFF. Here the chain combines TRBV12-3 or TRBV12-4 and TRBJ2-2; 9 junctional bases match TRBD2. V lost 1 base and J lost 7 bases, and the count of bases not matched to a germline gene is 7. From the cysteine up to the phenylalanine, the CDR3 has a length of 16 residues. Just the 48-base CDR3 DNA is kept, in frame starting at base 1.